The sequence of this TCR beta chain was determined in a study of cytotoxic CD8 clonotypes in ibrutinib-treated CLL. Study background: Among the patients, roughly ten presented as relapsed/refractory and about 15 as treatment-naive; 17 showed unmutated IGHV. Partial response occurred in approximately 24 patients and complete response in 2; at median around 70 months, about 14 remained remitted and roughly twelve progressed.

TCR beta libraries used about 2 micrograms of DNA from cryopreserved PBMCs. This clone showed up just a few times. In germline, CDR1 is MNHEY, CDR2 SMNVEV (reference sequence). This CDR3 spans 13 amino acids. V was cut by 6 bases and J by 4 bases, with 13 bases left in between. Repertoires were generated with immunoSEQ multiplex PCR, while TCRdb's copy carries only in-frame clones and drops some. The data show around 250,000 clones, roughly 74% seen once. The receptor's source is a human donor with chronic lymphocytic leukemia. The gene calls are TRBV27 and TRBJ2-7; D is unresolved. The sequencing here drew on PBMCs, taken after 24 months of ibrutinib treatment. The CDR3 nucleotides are TGTGCCAGCAGCCTTGGGGTAATTTACGAGCAGTACTTC. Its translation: CASSLGVIYEQYF.